This T cell receptor (beta chain) was found in a study of cytomegalovirus exposure and HLA in healthy donors. Details on this clone: The antigen remains undetermined. One end of the junction does not line up with germline, which may come from a read error.

Primers included in the PCR were 60 Vbeta and 13 Jbeta primers. Generated by immunoSEQ multiplex PCR, the TCRdb table keeps only in-frame clones and is missing some. The sample includes under 130,000 clones, 77% of them seen just once. Study-wide findings and caveats: An observed cluster of highly shared sequence variants was recorded as a likely sequencing artifact.

The CDR3 is 13 residues long. Germline V gene sequence: CDR1 SSHAT, CDR2 FNYEAQ (reference sequence). Each of the donors was a healthy bone marrow donor. V is TRBV7-7 and J is TRBJ1-1, with 8 bases matching TRBD1. The receptor comes from a woman aged 40 to 50 in good health and CMV-seropositive. Sequenced input: PBMCs. The CDR3 nucleotides read TGTGCTAGCAGCTTCGGACAGGGCACTGAAGCTTTCTTT. Translating gives CASSFGQGTEAFF.